These 25 T cell receptor beta chains originate from one sample sequenced in a study of blood T cell repertoires in COVID-19. Sequencing used immunoSEQ multiplex PCR; TCRdb keeps in-frame clones, though not all of them. The data hold 250,000 to 300,000 clones, with roughly 81% observed a single time. Sequencing was carried out using PBMCs or T cells enriched from blood (not recorded which). The source is a woman in her 50s who had been exposed to COVID-19.

This clone was observed a single time. The rearrangement links TRBV3-1 (or the pseudogene TRBV3-2) to TRBJ2-5, with TRBD2 identical over 11 bases. The V gene's germline CDR1 is LGHDT and CDR2 YNNKEL (reference sequence). Trimming cost V 8 bases and J 6 bases; bases outside gene matches: 11. The CDR3 is made up of 15 amino acids. Here the CDR3 reads CASGMGLADPKTQYF. In nucleotides, the CDR3 is TGTGCCAGCGGTATGGGACTAGCGGACCCTAAGACCCAGTACTTC.

The rearrangement links TRBV18 to TRBJ1-5; tentatively, D is TRBD1 (6 bases). The CDR3 spans 15 residues. V dropped 1 base and J dropped 5 bases, with 12 bases sitting between them. Germline CDR1 KGHSH, CDR2 LQKENI. The CDR3 loop is CASSPQGGRDQPQHF. CDR3 nucleotide sequence: TGTGCCAGCTCACCACAGGGGGGGCGAGATCAGCCCCAGCATTTT. Full variable domain (outside the CDR3, taken from reference TRBV18 and TRBJ1-5): NAGVMQNPRHLVRRRGQEARLRCSPMKGHSHVYWYRQLPEEGLKFMVYLQKENIIDESGMPKERFSAEFPKEGPSILRIQQVVRGDSAAYFCASSPQGGRDQPQHFGDGTRLSIL.

J is TRBJ1-6 and V is TRBV27; D gene unclear. Trimming removed 0 bases from V and 8 bases from J, with 11 bases in between. Germline loops: CDR1 MNHEY, CDR2 SMNVEV (reference sequence). The CDR3 is 15 residues long. The CDR3 coding sequence is TGTGCCAGCAGTTTATCGATTATAAGCGATTCACCCCTCCACTTT. Translation: CASSLSIISDSPLHF.

V usage is TRBV5-6 and J usage is TRBJ2-5; the D is unclear. The V end was cut by 0 bases, the J end by 3 bases, with 9 bases between. Germline V gene sequence: CDR1 SGHDT, CDR2 YYEEEE. The CDR3 totals 14 residues. The CDR3 region is CASSLGLGKETQYF. CDR3 coding DNA: TGTGCCAGCAGCTTGGGCCTAGGTAAAGAGACCCAGTACTTC.

The chain is built from TRBV6-2 or TRBV6-3 and TRBJ1-1; possible D gene TRBD1, 5 bases. Trimming removed 6 bases from V and 0 bases from J, with 17 bases in between. This CDR3 contains 16 residues. CDR1 is MNHEY, CDR2 SVGEGT, per germline. CDR3 residues: CASSPRWGGVNTEAFF. In DNA form, the CDR3 reads TGTGCCAGCAGCCCTCGTTGGGGGGGGGTGAACACTGAAGCTTTCTTT.

This chain uses TRBV28 with TRBJ2-2, with 10 bases identical to TRBD2. The CDR3 runs to 14 residues. Germline values: CDR1 MDHEN, CDR2 SYDVKM. Trimming removed 7 bases from V and 6 bases from J; junction bases left unmatched: 5. The CDR3 protein is CASKRLAGAGELFF. The CDR3 DNA reads TGTGCCAGCAAACGGCTAGCGGGGGCCGGGGAGCTGTTTTTT.

CDR3 residues: CAVRKTGQGITEAFF. The CDR3 nucleotides are TGTGCCGTCCGTAAAACTGGACAGGGGATCACTGAAGCTTTCTTT. The chain is built from TRBV10-3 and TRBJ1-1, with TRBD1 matching over 9 bases. V lost 11 bases to trimming and J lost 4 bases; unmatched junction nucleotides: 14. Per the germline V gene, CDR1 is ENHRY and CDR2 is SYGVKD. The CDR3 spans 15 residues.

Ten or more counts support this clone. The chain links TRBV10-1 to TRBJ1-5, with D maybe TRBD1 (5 bases). V lost 6 bases and J 0 bases, leaving 9 bases between the germline ends. Germline V CDR1 and CDR2: WNHNN, SYGVQD (reference sequence). The CDR3 is made up of 14 amino acids. The CDR3 DNA sequence: TGCGCCAGCAGACAGGTAACTAGCAATCAGCCCCAGCATTTT. Protein sequence: CASRQVTSNQPQHF.

V is TRBV27 and J is TRBJ1-1; D call uncertain. This CDR3 comprises 13 residues. Per the germline V gene, CDR1 is MNHEY and CDR2 is SMNVEV (reference sequence). The V end lost 0 bases, the J end lost 8 bases, and 10 bases lay between the germline ends. The CDR3 nucleotides read TGTGCCAGCAGTTTATCCGTGGCGGGCGAAGCTTTCTTT. Its protein is CASSLSVAGEAFF.

The rearrangement links TRBV5-8 to TRBJ2-3; D is perhaps TRBD1 (6 bases). CDR1 and CDR2 from the germline V gene are SGHTS and YDEGEE. Deletions cut 0 bases from V and 2 bases from J, with 10 bases between. The CDR3 sequence is 15 residues long. The CDR3 bases are TGTGCCAGCAGCTTGGGACAGGTCCACACAGATACGCAGTATTTT. The encoded protein is CASSLGQVHTDTQYF. The full variable domain, its missing parts supplied by reference TRBV5-8 and TRBJ2-3, is EAGVTQSPTHLIKTRGQQATLRCSPISGHTSVYWYQQALGLGLQFLLWYDEGEERNRGNFPPRFSGRQFPNYSSELNVNALELEDSALYLCASSLGQVHTDTQYFGPGTRLTVL.

The chain has TRBV6-2 or TRBV6-3 and TRBJ1-5; 7 nucleotides agree with TRBD1. The ends lost 4 bases at V and 6 bases at J; junction bases unmatched: 6. Germline loops: CDR1 MNHEY, CDR2 SVGEGT. The CDR3 sequence is 14 residues long. The chain's CDR3 is CASSSTGRVQPQHF. The CDR3 bases are TGTGCCAGCAGTTCGACAGGGCGGGTTCAGCCCCAGCATTTT.

This sequence joins TRBV6-2 or TRBV6-3 and TRBJ1-1; the D is unclear. The V and J ends lost 6 bases and 3 bases respectively, with 20 bases between them. The germline CDR1 and CDR2 sequences are MNHEY and SVGEGT. The CDR3 sequence is 16 residues long. The CDR3 coding sequence is TGTGCCAGCAGCCCTACTGACTGGCTTGGAGACACTGAAGCTTTCTTT. This sequence encodes CASSPTDWLGDTEAFF.

V gene TRBV9 combines with J gene TRBJ2-3; maybe TRBD2 (8 bases). Germline values: CDR1 SGDLS, CDR2 YYNGEE. This CDR3 contains 15 residues. Trimming shortened V by 0 bases and J by 5 bases, and 13 bases separated the two germline ends. This CDR3 is CASSVGDSGGDTQYF. The CDR3 coding sequence is TGTGCCAGCAGCGTAGGGGACAGCGGGGGAGATACGCAGTATTTT.

The rearrangement uses TRBV2 and TRBJ1-1; possible D gene TRBD1, 5 bases. CDR3 length: 13 residues. The V end was cut by 7 bases, the J end by 6 bases, with 15 bases between. Germline V gene sequence: CDR1 SNHLY, CDR2 FYNNEI. CDR3 amino acids: CASKVPGVAEAFF. The CDR3, as DNA: TGTGCCAGCAAAGTACCGGGGGTAGCTGAAGCTTTCTTT.

The gene calls are TRBV28 and TRBJ2-1; no clear D gene. V was pared by 5 bases and J by 5 bases, with 16 bases between. Germline values: CDR1 MDHEN, CDR2 SYDVKM. CDR3 length: 15 amino acids. CDR3 nucleotide sequence: TGTGCCAGCAGTGGCGGCTCCACGGGTGACAATGAGCAGTTCTTC. This translates into CASSGGSTGDNEQFF.

The chain carries TRBV18 and TRBJ1-5; 7 bases map to TRBD1. CDR1 KGHSH and CDR2 LQKENI come from the germline V gene. The V segment lost 3 bases and the J segment 2 bases; nucleotides outside the gene matches: 4. The CDR3 runs to 15 residues. CDR3 DNA: TGTGCCAGCTCACCCGGACAGGCCGGCAATCAGCCCCAGCATTTT. This gives the protein CASSPGQAGNQPQHF.

This clone was counted a single time. The J gene is TRBJ2-6, the V gene TRBV13; no definite D call. V was clipped by 4 bases and J by 3 bases, with 4 bases between them. This CDR3 contains 13 residues. Looked up from germline, CDR1 is PRHDT and CDR2 is FYEKMQ (reference sequence). The CDR3 sequence is CASSSGGANVLTF. For the CDR3, the DNA is TGTGCCAGCAGCTCGGGTGGGGCCAACGTCCTGACTTTC.

This chain uses TRBV6-5 with TRBJ2-7; D is possibly TRBD1 (6 bases). The CDR3 extends over 15 amino acids. With 5 bases removed from V and 7 bases from J, the gap between germline ends came to 21 bases. In germline, CDR1 is MNHEY, CDR2 SVGAGI. The CDR3 loop reads CASSLQQGPLKEQYF. In DNA, the CDR3 is TGTGCCAGCAGTCTTCAACAGGGACCCCTCAAGGAGCAGTACTTC.

This rearrangement joins TRBV30 to TRBJ1-6, with D unresolved. Germline CDR1 reads GTSNPN; CDR2 reads SVGIG (reference sequence). The V end was cut by 5 bases, the J end by 8 bases, with 13 bases between. The CDR3 spans 13 residues. The CDR3 DNA follows: TGTGCCTGGGCCCCGGGTCTTGATTCACCCCTCCACTTT. Encoded protein: CAWAPGLDSPLHF.

The V and J genes are TRBV28 and TRBJ1-2; D gene unclear. Germline V gene data show CDR1 as MDHEN and CDR2 as SYDVKM. This CDR3 has 12 amino acids. Trimming took off 5 bases at V and 2 bases at J, with 6 bases between the two ends. As DNA, the CDR3 is TGTGCCAGCAGTCAGATGAACTATGGCTACACCTTC. Its protein is CASSQMNYGYTF.

J is TRBJ1-5 and V is TRBV6-5; tentatively, D is TRBD1 (5 bases). From germline, CDR1 is MNHEY and CDR2 SVGAGI. The V end lost 0 bases, the J end lost 7 bases, and 13 bases lay between the germline ends. CDR3 size: 15 residues. The CDR3 loop reads CASSYSIRGGQPQHF. The DNA of the CDR3 is TGTGCCAGCAGTTACTCGATAAGGGGTGGACAGCCCCAGCATTTT.

There are a few counts of this clone. The rearrangement uses TRBV19 and TRBJ1-4; 8 bases align to TRBD1. The CDR3 runs to 17 residues. In germline, CDR1 is LNHDA, CDR2 SQIVND (reference sequence). Trimming took 5 bases from V and 7 from J; bases not matched to a gene: 15. CDR3 bases: TGTGCCAGTAGTTCTGACCAGGGGGCCGCCTTTCGTGAAAAACTGTTTTTT. It translates to CASSSDQGAAFREKLFF.

This chain connects TRBV20-1 to TRBJ1-2; D possibly corresponds to TRBD1 (6 bases). The ends were cut back, 3 bases at V and 5 bases at J, with 19 bases in the middle. Germline V gene sequence: CDR1 DFQATT, CDR2 SNEGSKA (reference sequence). This CDR3 spans 15 amino acids. CDR3 protein: CSASVGRQARYGYTF. CDR3 coding DNA: TGCAGTGCTAGTGTAGGGAGACAGGCCCGGTATGGCTACACCTTC.

The chain carries TRBV12-3 or TRBV12-4 and TRBJ1-2, with D tentatively TRBD1 (5 bases). This CDR3 contains 12 residues. V lost 2 bases and J lost 6, with 7 bases in between. CDR3 in DNA: TGTGCCAGCAGTTTAACAGGCAATGGCTACACCTTC. Translation: CASSLTGNGYTF.

The rearrangement joins TRBV5-1 to TRBJ2-3; TRBD2 aligns across 7 bases. The CDR3 is 16 residues long. V lost 1 base to trimming and J lost 1 base; unmatched junction nucleotides: 6. Germline V gene lookup returns CDR1 SGHRS and CDR2 YFSETQ. The CDR3 bases are TGCGCCAGCAGCTTGTCGGGCGGGGGACGCACAGATACGCAGTATTTT. Protein product: CASSLSGGGRTDTQYF.